This TCR beta chain was sequenced during a study of OX40 agonist ivuxolimab in advanced cancers. Overall study context: Three patients had partial responses: one hepatocellular carcinoma, two cutaneous melanoma.

Blood was sampled at baseline, cycle 4 day 1, and cycle 7 day 1. Some clones are missing from TCRdb's copy, which holds only in-frame ones; the method was immunoSEQ multiplex PCR. The sample lists about 31,000 clones; around 88% were seen once. There are 17 residues in the CDR3. Germline assignment: CDR1 SGHRS and CDR2 YFSETQ. The junction had 11 bases not matched to a gene; V was cut back by 1 base and J by 8 bases. The TCR sequence derives from an adult with an advanced solid tumor such as melanoma, head and neck, liver or kidney cancer. This chain joins TRBV5-1 and TRBJ2-1; the match to TRBD2 covers 11 bases. Material: CD4+ or CD8+ T cells sorted from blood, obtained in a trial of the OX40 agonist ivuxolimab. In nucleotides, the CDR3 is TGCGCCAGCAGCTTGAGAGCTAGCGGGAGGAGGGGTGATGAGCAGTTCTTC. It translates to CASSLRASGRRGDEQFF.